One sample yielded the 18 T cell receptor beta chains listed below, sequenced in a study of human T cells and chemical hapten exposure. Specified time point: patch test 2, 6 weeks after DPC sensitization. Treatment specified: therapeutic diphenylcyclopropenone sensitization with weekly scalp DPC. TCRdb itself ran the RACE reads through MiXCR, one entry per CDR3 protein. This sample has about 96,000 distinct CDR3 sequences; 9.3% occur once, and the top ten carry just over 2%. The sample consisted of whole blood, taken in connection with sensitization to the hapten diphenylcyclopropenone (DPC). The receptor source for this set is a woman aged 40 to 50 with alopecia areata. Some clones in this sample may be carry-over from other donors' samples.

This clonotype was recorded at least ten times. This chain links TRBV3-1 with TRBJ2-5; D possibly matches TRBD1 or TRBD2 (5 bases each). Germline V lookup: CDR1 LGHDT, CDR2 YNNKEL (reference sequence). The CDR3 totals 14 residues. Trimming took off 3 bases at V and 4 bases at J, with 12 bases between the two ends. DNA of the CDR3: TGTGCCAGCAGCCAGAGGGCAGGGCCAGAGACCCAGTACTTC. This gives the protein CASSQRAGPETQYF.

This clonotype was seen more than once but under ten times. As DNA, the CDR3 is TGTGCCAGCAGCCGACAACGCCTCAGCGAGCAGTACTTC. It is translated as CASSRQRLSEQYF. The chain couples TRBV7-2 to TRBJ2-7; D remains ambiguous. Per the germline V gene, CDR1 is SGHTA and CDR2 is FQGNSA. V lost 5 bases to trimming and J lost 6 bases, with 14 bases between them. The CDR3 consists of 13 residues.

Ten or more counts support this clonotype. The CDR3 region has the DNA TGTGCCAGCAGCTTTCGACAGGGAAGGGGAGATACGCAGTATTTT. Its protein product is CASSFRQGRGDTQYF. The J gene is TRBJ2-3, the V gene TRBV5-8; 7 nucleotides agree with TRBD1. Germline values: CDR1 SGHTS, CDR2 YDEGEE. Losses at the gene ends were 2 bases for V and 5 bases for J; bases not matched to a gene: 8. CDR3 size: 15 residues.

This clonotype was counted ten times or more. The genes are TRBV12-3 or TRBV12-4 and TRBJ2-7; D call uncertain. The CDR3 runs to 12 residues. Trimming stripped 4 bases from V and 5 bases from J, with 9 bases between. CDR3 sequence: CASSSASHEQYF. CDR3 nucleotide sequence: TGTGCCAGCAGTTCGGCAAGCCACGAGCAGTACTTC.

The table lists this clonotype with many counts. The chain is built from TRBV11-3 and TRBJ2-7; maybe TRBD2 (5 bases). This CDR3 spans 15 amino acids. Germline V gene sequence: CDR1 SGHNT, CDR2 YENEEA. V was cut by 2 bases and J by 2 bases, with 13 bases left in between. Here the CDR3 DNA reads TGTGCCAGCAGCTTATCGGCGGGCTCGGCCTACGAGCAGTACTTC. Its protein product is CASSLSAGSAYEQYF.

This clonotype was found many times. V and J are TRBV11-2 and TRBJ2-1, with TRBD2 identical over 10 bases. V trimming: 3 bases; J trimming: 7 bases; junction bases outside the gene matches: 12. Germline-derived CDR1 and CDR2 are SGHAT and FQNNGV. This CDR3 contains 17 residues. CDR3 loop: CASSFSPLAGALNEQFF. Here the CDR3 DNA reads TGTGCCAGCAGCTTCTCCCCTCTAGCGGGAGCACTGAATGAGCAGTTCTTC. The full variable domain, rest sourced from reference TRBV11-2 and TRBJ2-1, is EAGVAQSPRYKIIEKRQSVAFWCNPISGHATLYWYQQILGQGPKLLIQFQNNGVVDDSQLPKDRFSAERLKGVDSTLKIQPAKLEDSAVYLCASSFSPLAGALNEQFFGPGTRLTVL.

The chain couples TRBV28 to TRBJ1-6; TRBD1 might be the D (6 bases). Germline V gene data show CDR1 as MDHEN and CDR2 as SYDVKM. The CDR3 extends over 21 amino acids. The germline V and J ends were trimmed by 6 bases and 0 bases, with 27 bases remaining between them. The CDR3 bases are TGTGCCAGCAGCCCGTCCCGGGACACCAGACGAAAACGCTCCTATAATTCACCCCTCCACTTT. Translation: CASSPSRDTRRKRSYNSPLHF.

This chain connects TRBV6-5 to TRBJ2-1; 10 nucleotides agree with TRBD2. Germline V CDR1 and CDR2: MNHEY, SVGAGI. V dropped 8 bases and J dropped 8; count of bases not matched to a gene: 9. This CDR3 is built from 14 residues. The CDR3 loop reads CASSSGTSEHEQFF. CDR3 DNA: TGTGCCAGCTCATCAGGGACTAGCGAACATGAGCAGTTCTTC.

A few counts support this clonotype. This chain joins TRBV18 and TRBJ2-1; D is unclear. CDR1 is KGHSH and CDR2 is LQKENI in the germline V gene. This CDR3 is built from 13 residues. The V gene lost 2 bases and the J gene lost 4 bases, with 6 bases spanning the gap. The CDR3 DNA is TGTGCCAGCTCACCAATCGGTTACAATGAGCAGTTCTTC. This codes for CASSPIGYNEQFF.

This clonotype came up a few times. The gene calls are TRBV3-1 and TRBJ1-5; 7 nucleotides agree with TRBD1. CDR1 is LGHDT and CDR2 is YNNKEL in the germline V gene (reference sequence). The V gene end was trimmed by 6 bases and the J gene end by 1 base; junction bases not matched to a gene: 6. The CDR3 spans 15 residues. The CDR3: CASRHGTASNQPQHF. CDR3 nucleotide sequence: TGTGCCAGCAGACATGGGACAGCAAGCAATCAGCCCCAGCATTTT.

This clonotype was recorded at least ten times. This rearrangement joins TRBV18 to TRBJ2-3; D gene ambiguous. Looked up from germline, CDR1 is KGHSH and CDR2 is LQKENI. The CDR3 is 14 residues long. V lost 8 bases and J lost 6, with 18 bases in between. CDR3 nucleotide sequence: TGTGCCAGCGCCCCCGCCCCCCGGGCGGATACGCAGTATTTT. Translation gives CASAPAPRADTQYF.

This clonotype was picked up many times. The chain has TRBV30 and TRBJ1-1; unclear D gene. The CDR3 contains 12 residues. Trimming left V 0 bases short and J 10 bases short, with 12 bases between. Germline V gene lookup returns CDR1 GTSNPN and CDR2 SVGIG (reference sequence). The CDR3 protein is CAWSVHWEGAFF. In nucleotides, the CDR3 is TGTGCCTGGAGTGTACATTGGGAGGGAGCTTTCTTT. Looking up the rest from reference TRBV30 and TRBJ1-1 gives the full variable domain: SQTIHQWPATLVQPVGSPLSLECTVEGTSNPNLYWYRQAAGRGLQLLFYSVGIGQISSEVPQNLSASRPQDRQFILSSKKLLLSDSGFYLCAWSVHWEGAFFGQGTRLTVV.

In this sample, this clonotype turned up many times. V is TRBV12-3 or TRBV12-4 and J is TRBJ1-1, with 7 bases that match TRBD1. The CDR3 sequence is 13 residues long. J was trimmed by 1 base and V by 9 bases; bases with no gene match: 5. CDR3 nucleotides: TGTGCCAGTGACAGGGCGCCGAACACTGAAGCTTTCTTT. Protein: CASDRAPNTEAFF.

This clonotype appeared many times. J is TRBJ2-5 and V is TRBV7-2; D perhaps matches TRBD1 (6 bases). CDR1 and CDR2 (germline): SGHTA, FQGNSA. CDR3 length: 15 amino acids. Trimming took off 4 bases at V and 0 bases at J, with 12 bases between the two ends. This chain's CDR3 is CASSSRTGYQETQYF. CDR3 DNA sequence: TGTGCCAGCAGCTCCCGCACAGGGTACCAAGAGACCCAGTACTTC.

The chain joins TRBV28 to TRBJ2-7, with 10 bases lining up with TRBD1. Germline CDR1 is MDHEN and CDR2 is SYDVKM. After removal of 0 bases from V and 5 bases from J, the junction contained 4 bases not matched to a gene. This CDR3 spans 15 amino acids. CDR3 sequence: CASSLWTGGRHEQYF. As DNA, the CDR3 is TGTGCCAGCAGTTTATGGACAGGGGGCCGACACGAGCAGTACTTC.

This clonotype was detected ten times or more. The chain uses TRBV6-5 and TRBJ2-7, with a weak D call TRBD1 (6 bases). Germline V gene lookup returns CDR1 MNHEY and CDR2 SVGAGI. V was cut by 5 bases and J by 3 bases, with 17 bases left in between. This CDR3 spans 15 amino acids. CDR3: CASSQTGHSSYEQYF. CDR3 coding DNA: TGTGCCAGCAGTCAAACGGGACACTCTAGCTACGAGCAGTACTTC.

This clonotype was picked up many times. The chain uses TRBV18 and TRBJ1-1; the match to TRBD1 covers 7 bases. Germline CDR1 reads KGHSH; CDR2 reads LQKENI. The CDR3 totals 14 residues. The V gene end was trimmed by 3 bases and the J gene end by 5 bases; junction bases not matched to a gene: 6. The CDR3 DNA follows: TGTGCCAGCTCACCCCGGACAGGAGGGACTGAAGCTTTCTTT. Translation gives CASSPRTGGTEAFF.

The rearrangement links TRBV6-2 or TRBV6-3 to TRBJ2-1, with 10 bases identical to TRBD1. Germline V CDR1 and CDR2: MNHEY, SVGEGT. The ends lost 2 bases at V and 7 bases at J; junction bases unmatched: 8. The CDR3 runs 16 residues. CDR3 DNA: TGTGCCAGCAGTTACCTGACAGGGGGCCCCCCGAATGAGCAGTTCTTC. This translates into CASSYLTGGPPNEQFF.